What follows are 29 T cell receptor beta chains derived from one specimen sequenced in a study of T cells in Graves' hyperthyroidism and ophthalmopathy. The CDR3 regions of TCR beta were amplified from RNA transcripts. TCR CDR3 underwent first-round RT-PCR with the HTBI primer set. Via MiXCR, TCRdb re-called the multiplex PCR reads, giving one row per CDR3 protein. The table has nearly 600,000 distinct CDR3 sequences, 12% to 15% seen once; the top ten hold roughly 7%. Sequencing was performed on blood. The receptor set was obtained from a woman aged 18-35 years with Graves' ophthalmopathy.

Many counts were recorded for this clonotype. The chain is built from TRBV30 and TRBJ1-1, with D perhaps matching TRBD1 (5 bases). V gave up 5 bases and J gave up 0 bases, with 10 bases separating them. Germline CDR1 is GTSNPN and CDR2 is SVGIG (reference sequence). CDR3 length equals 13 residues. The CDR3 region has the DNA TGTGCCTGGGTTGAAGGGGTGAACACTGAAGCTTTCTTT. Its protein product is CAWVEGVNTEAFF.

The sample holds many counts of this clonotype. The genes are TRBV24-1 and TRBJ2-5; 12 nucleotides match TRBD2. The J segment lost 2 bases and the V segment lost 0 bases, leaving 0 bases of the junction unmatched. The germline gives CDR1 KGHDR, CDR2 SFDVKD. The CDR3 extends over 16 amino acids. The CDR3 DNA reads TGTGCCACCAGTGATTTGGGACTAGCGGGGCAAGAGACCCAGTACTTC. This codes for CATSDLGLAGQETQYF.

Many counts were recorded for this clonotype. V gene TRBV7-3 combines with J gene TRBJ2-1, with D perhaps matching TRBD2 (7 bases). Germline CDR1 is SGHTA and CDR2 is FQGTGA. This CDR3 is 15 amino acids long. V was pared by 2 bases and J by 6 bases, with 14 bases between. CDR3: CASSLVGGAGNEQFF. CDR3 coding DNA: TGTGCCAGCAGCTTAGTTGGGGGGGCCGGCAATGAGCAGTTCTTC.

This clonotype was seen many times. The rearrangement joins TRBV7-6 to TRBJ1-4, with 9 bases fitting TRBD1. The germline V gene encodes CDR1 SGHVS and CDR2 FNYEAQ. With V trimmed by 5 bases and J by 8 bases, 9 bases remained unmatched. The CDR3 sequence is 15 residues long. Here the CDR3 DNA reads TGTGCCAGCAGCCAGCCGGGACAGGGAGACGAAAAACTGTTTTTT. Protein sequence: CASSQPGQGDEKLFF. Filled out from reference TRBV7-6 and TRBJ1-4, the complete variable domain reads GAGVSQSPRYKVTKRGQDVALRCDPISGHVSLYWYRQALGQGPEFLTYFNYEAQQDKSGLPNDRFSAERPEGSISTLTIQRTEQRDSAMYRCASSQPGQGDEKLFFGSGTQLSVL.

CDR3 loop: CASSWRTGSYEQYF. The CDR3 DNA sequence: TGTGCCAGCAGTTGGAGGACAGGCTCCTACGAGCAGTACTTC. The chain recombines TRBV27 with TRBJ2-7, with TRBD1 identical over 7 bases. The germline V gene encodes CDR1 MNHEY and CDR2 SMNVEV (reference sequence). With V trimmed by 4 bases and J by 0 bases, 3 bases remained unmatched. The CDR3 is 14 residues long.

This clonotype was recorded many times. This sequence joins TRBV7-6 and TRBJ2-1, with D possibly being TRBD2 (5 bases). Germline values: CDR1 SGHVS, CDR2 FNYEAQ. This CDR3 has 14 residues. Between the trimmed V and J ends, which lost 0 bases and 6 bases, there was a span of 9 bases. The CDR3 region is CASSLATTGNEQFF. The CDR3, as DNA: TGTGCCAGCAGCTTAGCGACTACCGGCAATGAGCAGTTCTTC.

At least ten counts were recorded for this clonotype. V and J are TRBV2 and TRBJ1-1; TRBD1 might be the D (6 bases). The length of the CDR3 is 14 residues. From germline, CDR1 is SNHLY and CDR2 FYNNEI. V was shortened by 5 bases and J by 3 bases, with 13 bases between the two germline ends. CDR3 amino acids: CASSPDQGYTEAFF. In DNA form, the CDR3 reads TGTGCCAGCAGTCCAGACCAGGGGTACACTGAAGCTTTCTTT.

The chain uses TRBV24-1 and TRBJ1-5, with TRBD1 matching over 8 bases. Unmatched junction bases numbered 15, after V lost 2 bases and J lost 1 base. The CDR3 has 20 residues. Germline CDR1 is KGHDR and CDR2 is SFDVKD. This chain's CDR3 is CATSDSPGPYRGGSNQPQHF. The CDR3, as DNA: TGTGCCACCAGTGATTCCCCGGGGCCATACAGGGGGGGAAGCAATCAGCCCCAGCATTTT.

In its sample, this clonotype was seen many times. The J gene is TRBJ2-7, the V gene TRBV24-1; TRBD2 matches at 8 bases. The germline V gene encodes CDR1 KGHDR and CDR2 SFDVKD. The CDR3 consists of 15 residues. Unmatched junction bases numbered 5, after V lost 2 bases and J lost 3 bases. The CDR3 nucleotides read TGTGCCACCAGTGATTCGGGAGGGCGACACTACGAGCAGTACTTC. Translation gives CATSDSGGRHYEQYF.

This clonotype has only a few counts. An end of the junction does not agree with germline; a read error may underlie this. The V and J genes are TRBV5-1 and TRBJ2-7; D is ambiguous. Germline CDR1 and CDR2: SGHRS and YFSETQ. The CDR3 contains 14 residues. The CDR3 loop is CASSLGRSSYEQCF. DNA for the CDR3: TGCGCCAGCAGCTTGGGCCGATCCTCCTACGAGCAGTGCTTC. The full variable domain, in which reference TRBV5-1 and TRBJ2-7 provide the parts outside the CDR3, is KAGVTQTPRYLIKTRGQQVTLSCSPISGHRSVSWYQQTPGQGLQFLFEYFSETQRNKGNFPGRFSGRQFSNSRSEMNVSTLELGDSALYLCASSLGRSSYEQCFGPGTRLTVT.

The genes are TRBV2 and TRBJ2-7; a weak D match, TRBD2 (7 bases). Germline V gene lookup returns CDR1 SNHLY and CDR2 FYNNEI. The CDR3 totals 12 residues. The CDR3 is CAGGGRSYEQYF. The DNA for the CDR3 is TGTGCAGGGGGGGGACGCTCCTACGAGCAGTACTTC.

This clonotype was seen repeatedly, ten times or more. The V gene is TRBV12-3 or TRBV12-4, the J gene TRBJ2-1; 12 bases fit TRBD2. This CDR3 spans 15 amino acids. With V trimmed by 0 bases and J by 6 bases, 0 bases remained unmatched. The CDR3 loop is CASSLAGLAGNEQFF. The CDR3 DNA sequence: TGTGCCAGCAGTTTAGCGGGACTAGCGGGCAATGAGCAGTTCTTC.

Remarks on this clonotype: A much larger clone lies one base from this, so it may be a read error. The rearrangement links TRBV3-1 to TRBJ1-1, with D perhaps matching TRBD1 (5 bases). The CDR3 runs 15 residues. The germline CDR1 and CDR2 sequences are LGHDT and YNNKEL (reference sequence). The CDR3 DNA reads TGTACCAGCAGCCAAGATTCACGGGGGGAGACTGAAGCTTTCTTT. Its translation: CTSSQDSRGETEAFF.

The chain is built from TRBV2 and TRBJ2-6, with D maybe TRBD2 (6 bases). The germline CDR1 and CDR2 sequences are SNHLY and FYNNEI. Trimming removed 6 bases at V and 0 bases at J, with 18 bases between. There are 18 residues in the CDR3. DNA for the CDR3: TGTGCCAGCAGACCACGGGGGTATCGATTCTCTGGGGCCAACGTCCTGACTTTC. It translates to CASRPRGYRFSGANVLTF.

This clonotype was recorded at least ten times. The CDR3 DNA reads TGTGCCAGCAACCTCGGAGGGATTGGTTACGAGCAGTACTTC. Protein product: CASNLGGIGYEQYF. This rearrangement joins TRBV7-9 to TRBJ2-7; possible D gene TRBD2, 6 bases. Germline V lookup: CDR1 SEHNR, CDR2 FQNEAQ (reference sequence). The CDR3 is made up of 14 amino acids. V lost 7 bases to trimming and J lost 4 bases, with 17 bases between them.

J is TRBJ2-5 and V is TRBV6-2 or TRBV6-3; D possibly corresponds to TRBD1 (5 bases). Deletions cut 7 bases from V and 7 bases from J, with 13 bases between. The CDR3 covers 12 residues. Germline CDR1 and CDR2: MNHEY and SVGEGT. The CDR3 sequence is CASTPPRGTQYF. The CDR3 DNA reads as TGTGCCAGCACCCCGCCTAGGGGGACCCAGTACTTC.

This clonotype was recorded at least ten times. This sequence joins TRBV6-1 and TRBJ2-5; D is perhaps TRBD1 (5 bases). The CDR3 covers 18 residues. CDR1 is MNHNS, CDR2 SASEGT, per germline. Trimming removed 2 bases at V and 3 bases at J, with 22 bases between. The CDR3, as DNA: TGTGCCAGCAGTGAATTTGCCAGGGTAATTAGACATAAAGAGACCCAGTACTTC. This encodes CASSEFARVIRHKETQYF.

This clonotype was seen more than once but under ten times. The gene calls are TRBV12-3 or TRBV12-4 and TRBJ1-2; 9 bases are shared with TRBD1. The CDR3 is 15 amino acids. V lost 5 bases, J lost 1 base, and 5 bases stayed unmatched. CDR3 sequence (DNA): TGTGCCAGCAGTGGACAGGGGCTTAGTAACTATGGCTACACCTTC. Translated, it gives CASSGQGLSNYGYTF.

In its sample, this clonotype was seen many times. The chain combines TRBV12-3 or TRBV12-4 with TRBJ1-5; D possibly corresponds to TRBD1 (6 bases). The CDR3 has 16 amino acids. The V end was cut by 6 bases, the J end by 0 bases, with 15 bases between. CDR3 sequence: CASSRILTGSNQPQHF. In nucleotides, the CDR3 is TGTGCCAGCAGCCGAATTTTGACAGGTAGCAATCAGCCCCAGCATTTT.

This clonotype was seen more than once but under ten times. One end of the junction is discordant with germline, which a read error may explain. This chain joins TRBV6-2 or TRBV6-3 and TRBJ1-1; tentatively, D is TRBD1 (6 bases). The CDR3 length is 14 residues. Per germline, CDR1 MNHEY and CDR2 SVGEGT. The CDR3 region is CTSSYSGGYTEAFF. The CDR3 coding sequence is TGTACCAGCAGTTACTCCGGGGGCTACACTGAAGCTTTCTTT.

Turning to this clonotype: One base away lies a much larger clone, so this may be a sequencing read error. This chain uses TRBV2 with TRBJ2-1; tentative D call: TRBD2 (6 bases). TRBJ2-7 matches the DNA end more closely, so the J call is doubtful. CDR1 is SNHLY and CDR2 is FYNNEI in the germline V gene. CDR3 size: 16 residues. DNA of the CDR3: TGTGCCAGCAGTGAACGGGCGGGGAGTCCCTACAATGAGCAGTACTTC. Its translation: CASSERAGSPYNEQYF.

Comments on this clonotype: The germline gene is not matched at one end of the junction; a read error may be the cause. The chain joins TRBV7-2 to TRBJ2-6; D is perhaps TRBD1 (6 bases). Germline V gene data show CDR1 as SGHTA and CDR2 as FQGNSA. This CDR3 is built from 18 residues. The CDR3 is CASSQQTRGFAGANVLTF. The CDR3 DNA reads TGCGCCAGCAGCCAACAGACAAGGGGGTTTGCTGGGGCCAACGTCCTGACTTTC.

This clonotype was seen repeatedly, ten times or more. The V gene is TRBV5-1, the J gene TRBJ2-3, with 8 bases that match TRBD2. CDR1 SGHRS and CDR2 YFSETQ come from the germline V gene. There are 17 residues in the CDR3. V was pared by 0 bases and J by 0 bases, with 6 bases of the junction left unmatched. The CDR3: CASSLDPAGASTDTQYF. The DNA for the CDR3 is TGCGCCAGCAGCTTGGACCCAGCGGGAGCTAGCACAGATACGCAGTATTTT.

The chain recombines TRBV28 with TRBJ1-2, with 7 bases fitting TRBD1. The germline V gene encodes CDR1 MDHEN and CDR2 SYDVKM. The junction had 7 bases not matched to a gene; V was cut back by 3 bases and J by 3 bases. There are 15 residues in the CDR3. The CDR3 bases are TGTGCCAGCAGTTTTTACAGGGGAGCGTACTATGGCTACACCTTC. It yields the protein CASSFYRGAYYGYTF.

This chain joins TRBV30 and TRBJ1-5; weak D call: TRBD1 (5 bases). V was trimmed by 2 bases and J by 3 bases, leaving 8 bases between them. CDR3 length: 13 residues. Germline V gene sequence: CDR1 GTSNPN, CDR2 SVGIG (reference sequence). The CDR3 bases are TGTGCCTGGAGTCAGGGCAACAATCAGCCCCAGCATTTT. It encodes CAWSQGNNQPQHF.

This clonotype showed up many times. The junction departs from germline at one end; a sequencing error may be responsible. The chain has TRBV7-7 and TRBJ2-2; either TRBD1 or TRBD2 may supply D (5 bases each). The germline gives CDR1 SSHAT, CDR2 FNYEAQ (reference sequence). The CDR3 has 13 amino acids. The CDR3 spells CASSLGPDGELFF. The CDR3 nucleotides are TGTGCTAGCAGCTTGGGACCTGACGGGGAGCTGTTTTTT. Together with reference TRBV7-7 and TRBJ2-2, the CDR3 gives the full variable domain: GAGVSQSPRYKVTKRGQDVTLRCDPISSHATLYWYQQALGQGPEFLTYFNYEAQPDKSGLPSDRFSAERPEGSISTLTIQRTEQRDSAMYRCASSLGPDGELFFGEGSRLTVL.

The table lists this clonotype with many counts. The chain links TRBV5-4 to TRBJ2-5, with TRBD2 matching 9 bases. CDR1 is SGHNT, CDR2 YYREEE, per germline (reference sequence). The length of the CDR3 is 17 residues. Losses at the gene ends were 1 base for V and 0 bases for J; bases not matched to a gene: 7. CDR3 nucleotides: TGTGCCAGCAGCTTGAAGGCTAGCGGGACCTACCAAGAGACCCAGTACTTC. It yields the protein CASSLKASGTYQETQYF.

Many counts were recorded for this clonotype. The V call is TRBV7-9, the J call TRBJ2-7, with 8 bases aligning to TRBD1. CDR3 length: 15 amino acids. Germline CDR1 is SEHNR and CDR2 is FQNEAQ (reference sequence). With 2 bases clipped from V and 3 bases from J, the junction kept 6 bases outside the gene matches. The CDR3 spells CASSLFPTGGYEQYF. In DNA form, the CDR3 reads TGTGCCAGCAGCTTATTTCCCACAGGGGGCTACGAGCAGTACTTC. Variable domain in full (rest from reference TRBV7-9 and TRBJ2-7): DTGVSQNPRHKITKRGQNVTFRCDPISEHNRLYWYRQTLGQGPEFLTYFQNEAQLEKSRLLSDRFSAERPKGSFSTLEIQRTEQGDSAMYLCASSLFPTGGYEQYFGPGTRLTVT.

This clonotype was counted at least ten times. The genes are TRBV20-1 and TRBJ1-5; D gene uncertain. Germline V gene sequence: CDR1 DFQATT, CDR2 SNEGSKA (reference sequence). This CDR3 spans 12 amino acids. Trimming removed 3 bases at V and 5 bases at J, with 8 bases between. Here the CDR3 reads CSASGPDQPQHF. CDR3 DNA: TGCAGTGCTAGCGGGCCCGATCAGCCCCAGCATTTT.